The 30 T cell receptor beta chains reported below all come from one sample, sequenced in a study of blood T cell repertoires in COVID-19. The data were produced by immunoSEQ multiplex PCR, yet TCRdb's version contains in-frame clones alone and is incomplete. The data show about 250,000 clones, around 87% seen once. Sequencing was performed on PBMCs or T cells enriched from blood (not recorded which). The receptors derive from a young woman who had recovered from COVID-19.

This clone was counted a few times. The genes are TRBV6-6 and TRBJ2-3, with 7 bases identical to TRBD2. J gave up 0 bases and V 5 bases, and 14 bases lay outside the gene matches. CDR1 and CDR2 from the germline V gene are MNHNY and SVGAGI (reference sequence). This CDR3 comprises 18 residues. CDR3 in DNA: TGTGCCAGCAGTCCCCCGACGGGAGCGGGGCCCAGCACAGATACGCAGTATTTT. This encodes CASSPPTGAGPSTDTQYF.

This clone was detected only once. This chain joins TRBV18 and TRBJ2-7, with 10 nucleotides matching TRBD1. Germline values: CDR1 KGHSH, CDR2 LQKENI. The length of the CDR3 is 16 residues. V shed 6 bases, J shed 5 bases, and the junction held 13 bases outside the gene matches. Here the CDR3 reads CASSPGTGAALNEQYF. The CDR3 nucleotides read TGTGCCAGCTCCCCCGGGACAGGGGCCGCGTTGAACGAGCAGTACTTC.

V is TRBV6-4 and J is TRBJ2-3; D may be TRBD2 (6 bases). The V and J ends lost 3 bases and 3 bases respectively, with 16 bases between them. The CDR3 consists of 16 residues. Germline CDR1 is MRHNA and CDR2 is SNTAGT. CDR3 DNA sequence: TGTGCCAGCAGTGAAAGCTCGCTGGGGGGTACAGATACGCAGTATTTT. Amino acids: CASSESSLGGTDTQYF.

V is TRBV5-1 and J is TRBJ2-3, with D maybe TRBD1 (5 bases). The length of the CDR3 is 14 residues. V lost 0 bases and J lost 3, with 8 bases in between. In germline, CDR1 is SGHRS, CDR2 YFSETQ. This chain's CDR3 is CASSLGQQTDTQYF. The CDR3 nucleotides read TGCGCCAGCAGCTTGGGACAGCAGACAGATACGCAGTATTTT. The full variable domain, with the rest looked up from reference TRBV5-1 and TRBJ2-3, is KAGVTQTPRYLIKTRGQQVTLSCSPISGHRSVSWYQQTPGQGLQFLFEYFSETQRNKGNFPGRFSGRQFSNSRSEMNVSTLELGDSALYLCASSLGQQTDTQYFGPGTRLTVL.

This clone was seen once. The chain joins TRBV27 to TRBJ2-7, with D unclear. The germline V gene encodes CDR1 MNHEY and CDR2 SMNVEV (reference sequence). Trimming shortened V by 1 base and J by 4 bases, and 8 bases separated the two germline ends. The CDR3 sequence is 13 residues long. Here the CDR3 reads CASSLYPTYEQYF. The DNA of the CDR3 is TGTGCCAGCAGTTTATACCCCACTTACGAGCAGTACTTC.

This rearrangement joins TRBV7-2 to TRBJ1-1, with D tentatively TRBD1 (6 bases). The CDR3 runs to 16 residues. Trimming took 5 bases from V and 2 from J, leaving 18 bases between them. CDR1 SGHTA and CDR2 FQGNSA come from the germline V gene. For the CDR3, the DNA is TGTGCCAGCAGCCCTACTCCCGGGACAAGAAACACTGAAGCTTTCTTT. Residues: CASSPTPGTRNTEAFF.

Comments on this clone: This same CDR3 is encoded by further DNA sequences in the sample. This chain links TRBV20-1 with TRBJ2-5, with a weak D call TRBD2 (6 bases). Germline CDR1 and CDR2: DFQATT and SNEGSKA (reference sequence). The ends were cut back, 3 bases at V and 4 bases at J, with 6 bases in the middle. The CDR3 is 11 residues long. The CDR3, as DNA: TGCAGTGCTAGGGGAGGAGAGACCCAGTACTTC. This encodes CSARGGETQYF.

This chain connects TRBV27 to TRBJ1-5, with D tentatively TRBD1 (6 bases). The CDR3 length is 13 residues. V lost 8 bases, J lost 0 bases, and 8 bases lay in between. Looked up from germline, CDR1 is MNHEY and CDR2 is SMNVEV (reference sequence). The CDR3 is CASGRGSNQPQHF. In DNA, the CDR3 is TGTGCCAGCGGCAGGGGTAGCAATCAGCCCCAGCATTTT.

The chain links TRBV5-1 to TRBJ2-7; a possible D gene is TRBD1 (6 bases). The CDR3 spans 14 residues. V shed 4 bases and J shed 1 base, with 12 bases lying between them. The V gene's germline CDR1 is SGHRS and CDR2 YFSETQ. CDR3 amino acids: CASSLWTESYEQYF. CDR3 nucleotide sequence: TGCGCCAGCAGCCTATGGACAGAATCCTACGAGCAGTACTTC.

The chain uses TRBV27 and TRBJ1-4; 8 bases are a match to TRBD1. The V and J ends lost 6 bases and 1 base, in that order; junction bases with no gene match: 7. There are 16 residues in the CDR3. CDR1 is MNHEY and CDR2 is SMNVEV in the germline V gene (reference sequence). CDR3 residues: CASSQQGVGTNEKLFF. The CDR3, as DNA: TGTGCCAGCAGCCAACAGGGGGTCGGAACTAATGAAAAACTGTTTTTT.

The chain employs TRBV6-5 and TRBJ2-5; TRBD1 might be the D (5 bases). CDR3 length equals 12 residues. V shed 5 bases and J shed 5 bases, with 9 bases lying between them. CDR1 MNHEY and CDR2 SVGAGI come from the germline V gene. CDR3 residues: CASSNRQETQYF. The CDR3 DNA follows: TGTGCCAGCAGTAACAGGCAGGAGACCCAGTACTTC.

This chain connects TRBV7-9 to TRBJ1-2, with D maybe TRBD1 (5 bases). Germline lookup yields CDR1 SEHNR and CDR2 FQNEAQ (reference sequence). The length of the CDR3 is 14 residues. V was pared by 0 bases and J by 10 bases, with 15 bases between. The CDR3 DNA sequence: TGTGCCAGCAGCTTAGCGGCGGGGGTGCCACACTACACCTTC. Translating it yields CASSLAAGVPHYTF.

Ten or more counts support this clone. The chain carries TRBV19 and TRBJ1-3; 7 bases match TRBD1. In germline, CDR1 is LNHDA, CDR2 SQIVND (reference sequence). V dropped 6 bases and J dropped 3; count of bases not matched to a gene: 5. The CDR3 is made up of 14 amino acids. The CDR3 coding sequence is TGTGCCAGTAGCCAGACAGGGCGTGGAAACACCATATATTTT. As protein: CASSQTGRGNTIYF.

The gene calls are TRBV7-9 and TRBJ2-2; perhaps TRBD2 as D (5 bases). V was shortened by 2 bases and J by 2 bases, with 9 bases between the two germline ends. Per germline, CDR1 SEHNR and CDR2 FQNEAQ (reference sequence). The CDR3 is made up of 15 amino acids. CDR3 DNA: TGTGCCAGCAGCTTATACGGGGAAAACACCGGGGAGCTGTTTTTT. Protein: CASSLYGENTGELFF.

The genes are TRBV6-5 and TRBJ2-1, with D perhaps matching TRBD1 (6 bases). Per germline, CDR1 MNHEY and CDR2 SVGAGI. The CDR3 length is 13 residues. Trimming cost V 6 bases and J 4 bases, with 10 bases left between them. CDR3 sequence (DNA): TGTGCCAGCAGGAGACAGGTGTACAATGAGCAGTTCTTC. It translates to CASRRQVYNEQFF.

The chain carries TRBV4-1 and TRBJ2-3; TRBD2 aligns across 14 bases. This CDR3 comprises 18 residues. J gave up 4 bases and V 2 bases, and 8 bases lay outside the gene matches. CDR1 and CDR2 (germline): MGHRA, YSYEKL. CDR3 in amino acids: CASSQTGTSGGPPDTQYF. The DNA of the CDR3 is TGCGCCAGCAGCCAAACCGGGACTAGCGGGGGCCCTCCAGATACGCAGTATTTT.

This sequence joins TRBV10-3 and TRBJ2-3; TRBD2 matches 9 bases. V gave up 2 bases and J gave up 0 bases; unmatched junction bases: 9. Germline CDR1 and CDR2: ENHRY and SYGVKD. CDR3 length: 18 amino acids. CDR3 in DNA: TGTGCCATCAGTGAGACCCTAGCGGGGACGGCTAGCACAGATACGCAGTATTTT. Protein sequence: CAISETLAGTASTDTQYF.

V usage is TRBV29-1 and J usage is TRBJ2-7, with 7 bases identical to TRBD1. The J segment lost 3 bases and the V segment lost 6 bases, leaving 11 bases of the junction unmatched. This CDR3 comprises 14 residues. The germline gives CDR1 SQVTM, CDR2 ANQGSEA. The CDR3 region has the DNA TGCAGCGTCGTGTGGACAGGCCGGGGCTACGAGCAGTACTTC. Translated, it gives CSVVWTGRGYEQYF.

V usage is TRBV3-1 (or the pseudogene TRBV3-2) and J usage is TRBJ1-1; possible D gene TRBD1, 5 bases. The CDR3 spans 19 residues. The V end was cut by 0 bases, the J end by 0 bases, with 20 bases between. The germline CDR1 and CDR2 sequences are LGHDT and YNNKEL (reference sequence). This CDR3 is CASSQDRAGRSPMNTEAFF. The CDR3 nucleotides read TGTGCCAGCAGCCAAGATCGGGCAGGGCGCTCGCCGATGAACACTGAAGCTTTCTTT.

The V gene is TRBV5-4, the J gene TRBJ1-6; D is perhaps TRBD1 (5 bases). Looked up from germline, CDR1 is SGHNT and CDR2 is YYREEE (reference sequence). The CDR3 is 16 residues long. V was clipped by 2 bases and J by 7 bases, with 16 bases between them. CDR3 sequence: CASSFWAGQGNSPLHF. For the CDR3, the DNA is TGTGCCAGCAGCTTTTGGGCCGGACAAGGGAATTCACCCCTCCACTTT.

Only one count was recorded for this clone. The rearrangement links TRBV5-1 to TRBJ1-1; D is undetermined. With 1 base removed from V and 1 base from J, the gap between germline ends came to 8 bases. The CDR3 has 14 residues. Per the germline V gene, CDR1 is SGHRS and CDR2 is YFSETQ. CDR3 residues: CASSLQYGNTEAFF. The DNA for the CDR3 is TGCGCCAGCAGCTTGCAATACGGGAACACTGAAGCTTTCTTT. Filled out from reference TRBV5-1 and TRBJ1-1, the complete variable domain reads KAGVTQTPRYLIKTRGQQVTLSCSPISGHRSVSWYQQTPGQGLQFLFEYFSETQRNKGNFPGRFSGRQFSNSRSEMNVSTLELGDSALYLCASSLQYGNTEAFFGQGTRLTVV.

The chain recombines TRBV10-3 with TRBJ1-5, with 8 bases identical to TRBD1. V lost 10 bases and J lost 3; bases outside the gene matches: 5. This CDR3 region has 13 residues. Germline V lookup: CDR1 ENHRY, CDR2 SYGVKD. The CDR3 DNA reads TGTGCCACCGGACAGGGAAACAATCAGCCCCAGCATTTT. This codes for CATGQGNNQPQHF.

This sequence joins TRBV12-3 or TRBV12-4 and TRBJ2-3, with D perhaps matching TRBD2 (6 bases). Trimming shortened V by 5 bases and J by 2 bases, and 8 bases separated the two germline ends. This CDR3 spans 13 amino acids. The CDR3 loop reads CASSRDSTDTQYF. CDR3 DNA sequence: TGTGCCAGCAGTCGGGACTCCACAGATACGCAGTATTTT.

This clone was picked up a small number of times. This chain joins TRBV6-4 and TRBJ2-2; D is perhaps TRBD2 (5 bases). The V end was cut by 4 bases, the J end by 6 bases, with 9 bases between. Germline CDR1 and CDR2: MRHNA and SNTAGT. The CDR3 sequence is 13 residues long. DNA for the CDR3: TGTGCCAGCAGTGGCTCTAGCTCCGGGGAGCTGTTTTTT. It encodes CASSGSSSGELFF.

In its sample, this clone was seen once. The V call is TRBV7-5, the J call TRBJ2-3; the D call in the table, TRBD2, was not verified against the DNA. TRBV7-5 is marked as a pseudogene. There are 16 residues in the CDR3. The CDR3 DNA sequence: TGTGCCAGAAGCTTAGGAGGAAAGCGGATCGGAGATACGCAGTATTTT. Its protein product is CARSLGGKRIGDTQYF.

This clone was counted a few times. The rearrangement links TRBV6-1 to TRBJ2-6; no clear D. Trimming took 3 bases from V and 0 from J, leaving 3 bases between them. The CDR3 contains 14 residues. Germline loops: CDR1 MNHNS, CDR2 SASEGT. DNA for the CDR3: TGTGCCAGCAGTGATATCTCTGGGGCCAACGTCCTGACTTTC. It codes for CASSDISGANVLTF.

This rearrangement joins TRBV27 to TRBJ2-7, with 7 bases that match TRBD1. Trimming cost V 2 bases and J 1 base; bases outside gene matches: 11. There are 17 residues in the CDR3. Germline V CDR1 and CDR2: MNHEY, SMNVEV (reference sequence). DNA for the CDR3: TGTGCCAGCAGTTTAATTATGCCTGGCAGGGGGTCCTACGAGCAGTACTTC. As protein: CASSLIMPGRGSYEQYF.

The chain has TRBV15 and TRBJ2-5, with 9 positions matching TRBD2. V gave up 3 bases and J gave up 2 bases; unmatched junction bases: 4. The CDR3 has 15 residues. CDR1 is LNHNV and CDR2 is YYDKDF in the germline V gene (reference sequence). Here the CDR3 reads CATSSIAGAQETQYF. CDR3 coding DNA: TGTGCCACCAGCAGTATAGCGGGGGCGCAAGAGACCCAGTACTTC.

The CDR3 bases are TGTTGTACTACAGGGGGCTTCCGGGAGCTGTTTTTT. Protein product: CCTTGGFRELFF. V usage is TRBV19 and J usage is TRBJ2-2, with 9 bases lining up with TRBD1. CDR1 and CDR2 (germline): LNHDA, SQIVND (reference sequence). This CDR3 is built from 12 residues.

This chain uses TRBV30 with TRBJ2-3; possible D gene TRBD2, 5 bases. Germline CDR1 GTSNPN, CDR2 SVGIG (reference sequence). The CDR3 length is 15 residues. The V end lost 1 base, the J end lost 6 bases, and 17 bases lay between the germline ends. CDR3 in amino acids: CAWSEETNPPDTQYF. DNA for the CDR3: TGTGCCTGGAGTGAGGAGACTAACCCCCCGGATACGCAGTATTTT.